Each of the 5 T cell receptor beta chains below was sequenced from the same sample in a study of blood T cell repertoires in COVID-19. Some clones are missing from TCRdb's copy, which holds only in-frame ones; the method was immunoSEQ multiplex PCR. The table lists fewer than 200,000 clones, 60% to 80% of them singletons, with about 28% in the top ten. What was sequenced was peripheral blood. These receptors were collected from a woman in her 70s with acute or convalescent COVID-19.

The rearrangement uses TRBV5-4 and TRBJ1-6, with D hard to call. Germline values: CDR1 SGHNT, CDR2 YYREEE (reference sequence). V was shortened by 1 base and J by 0 bases, with 5 bases between the two germline ends. The CDR3 totals 15 residues. This CDR3 reads CASSLRGSYNSPLHF. For the CDR3, the DNA is TGTGCCAGCAGCTTGCGCGGCTCCTATAATTCACCCCTCCACTTT.

This chain joins TRBV3-1 (or the pseudogene TRBV3-2) and TRBJ2-1; TRBD2 matches 8 bases. CDR1 LGHDT and CDR2 YNNKEL come from the germline V gene (reference sequence). The CDR3 runs 16 residues. The trim removed 6 bases at V and 0 bases at J, leaving 7 bases unmatched. CDR3 loop: CASRPGTRNSYNEQFF. In DNA, the CDR3 is TGTGCCAGCAGACCCGGGACTAGAAACTCCTACAATGAGCAGTTCTTC.

About this clone itself: Relative to the germline gene, one junction end is altered; a read error may explain this. The chain recombines TRBV5-5 with TRBJ1-2; D gene unclear. Looked up from germline, CDR1 is SGHKS and CDR2 is YYEKEE (reference sequence). The CDR3 is 14 residues long. The CDR3 DNA reads TGTGCCAGCAGCTTGTCTACTTCTAAGTATGGCTACACCTTC. As protein: CASSLSTSKYGYTF.

The chain recombines TRBV19 with TRBJ2-2; weak D call: TRBD1 (5 bases). This CDR3 spans 16 amino acids. Germline CDR1 LNHDA, CDR2 SQIVND (reference sequence). V gave up 5 bases and J gave up 4 bases, with 17 bases separating them. The CDR3: CASSPQGSAGTGELFF. CDR3 in DNA: TGTGCCAGTAGTCCCCAGGGAAGCGCTGGCACCGGGGAGCTGTTTTTT. Full variable domain (remainder filled in from reference TRBV19 and TRBJ2-2): DGGITQSPKYLFRKEGQNVTLSCEQNLNHDAMYWYRQDPGQGLRLIYYSQIVNDFQKGDIAEGYSVSREKKESFPLTVTSAQKNPTAFYLCASSPQGSAGTGELFFGEGSRLTVL.

The chain has TRBV18 and TRBJ1-1, with 7 bases fitting TRBD1. Per germline, CDR1 KGHSH and CDR2 LQKENI. The CDR3 spans 16 residues. Trimming cost V 0 bases and J 0 bases; bases outside gene matches: 4. CDR3 bases: TGTGCCAGCTCACCACCAGGGACAGTCATGAACACTGAAGCTTTCTTT. Translated, it gives CASSPPGTVMNTEAFF.